This entry describes one T cell receptor beta chain. Antigen specificity is unknown. This sample's treatment: roughly 10-day PBMC culture with coronavirus spike peptide pools or control peptides (ViraFEST assay). Wells contained 1.5 million to 2.5 million PBMCs each, and these were cultured with about 9.9 IU/ml IL-2 and roughly 10 ug/ml peptide pools. Cultured CD4+ T cell DNA underwent sequencing with the Oncomine TCR Beta short-read assay. TCRdb re-called the PCR reads through MiXCR, storing one row per CDR3 protein. The data contain approximately 14,000 distinct CDR3 sequences, 53% of them singletons. These data originate in a study of vaccination and CD4 T cells after COVID-19. Study information: Nasal swab PCR had detected SARS-CoV-2 in convalescent patients, about 10 mild and one severe.

The material sequenced was CD4+ T cells from blood, cultured in vitro, taken before SARS-CoV-2 vaccination. This receptor was obtained from a human donor who had recovered from COVID-19.

CDR3 residues: CNPSSPRGGDTEAFF. The CDR3 DNA reads as TGCAACCCTTCGTCGCCGAGGGGGGGGGACACTGAAGCTTTCTTT. This sequence joins TRBV20-1 and TRBJ1-1, with D tentatively TRBD1 (6 bases). Germline assignment: CDR1 DFQATT and CDR2 SNEGSKA (reference sequence). The CDR3 is 15 residues long.